The 7 T cell receptor beta chains listed next were all sequenced from one sample in a study of cytomegalovirus exposure and HLA in healthy donors. PCR was performed using 60 Vbeta and 13 Jbeta primers. Clones were read by immunoSEQ multiplex PCR, and TCRdb kept only the in-frame ones, dropping some. In the table there are 180,000 or so clones, about 75% of which are singletons. The material sequenced was PBMCs. The receptor set was obtained from a woman between 40 and 50 years old in good health and CMV-seropositive.

This clone was counted a few times. This sequence joins TRBV7-9 and TRBJ1-4; D is undetermined. The V end was cut by 5 bases, the J end by 5 bases, with 6 bases between. The CDR3 spans 12 residues. Germline V CDR1 and CDR2: SEHNR, FQNEAQ (reference sequence). CDR3 nucleotides: TGTGCCAGCAGCCTTACAAATGAAAAACTGTTTTTT. This translates into CASSLTNEKLFF. The whole variable domain, remainder taken from reference TRBV7-9 and TRBJ1-4, is DTGVSQNPRHKITKRGQNVTFRCDPISEHNRLYWYRQTLGQGPEFLTYFQNEAQLEKSRLLSDRFSAERPKGSFSTLEIQRTEQGDSAMYLCASSLTNEKLFFGSGTQLSVL.

This chain joins TRBV29-1 and TRBJ2-1; TRBD2 aligns across 11 bases. Germline V CDR1 and CDR2: SQVTM, ANQGSEA. The CDR3 has 15 amino acids. With 3 bases clipped from V and 7 bases from J, the junction kept 8 bases outside the gene matches. CDR3 sequence: CSVDGTSGSVNEQFF. The DNA for the CDR3 is TGCAGCGTTGATGGTACTAGCGGGAGCGTAAATGAGCAGTTCTTC.

This clone was seen only a few times. The V gene is TRBV6-4, the J gene TRBJ2-1; 11 nucleotides align to TRBD2. The germline CDR1 and CDR2 sequences are MRHNA and SNTAGT. V lost 4 bases and J lost 3; bases outside the gene matches: 2. CDR3 length: 15 amino acids. This chain's CDR3 is CASSGGTSGYNEQFF. In nucleotides, the CDR3 is TGTGCCAGCAGTGGTGGGACTAGCGGCTACAATGAGCAGTTCTTC.

V is TRBV25-1 and J is TRBJ2-5, with 7 bases aligning to TRBD2. There are 16 residues in the CDR3. From germline, CDR1 is MGHDK and CDR2 SYGVNS. Trimming took 3 bases from V and 1 from J; bases not matched to a gene: 8. Here the CDR3 reads CASSEGKTSVQETQYF. CDR3 in DNA: TGTGCCAGCAGTGAGGGTAAAACTAGCGTCCAAGAGACCCAGTACTTC.

This clone was counted only a few times. The rearrangement links TRBV7-9 to TRBJ1-2; D gene unclear. The germline V gene has CDR1 SEHNR and CDR2 FQNEAQ (reference sequence). The CDR3 has 14 residues. Trimming removed 3 bases from V and 3 bases from J, with 11 bases in between. In nucleotides, the CDR3 is TGTGCCAGCAGCTTTCAGAAGGAGGACTATGGCTACACCTTC. It yields the protein CASSFQKEDYGYTF.

The chain combines TRBV15 with TRBJ2-5; 10 bases are shared with TRBD1. CDR1 is LNHNV and CDR2 is YYDKDF in the germline V gene (reference sequence). The CDR3 has 16 residues. J lost 5 bases, V lost 4 bases, and 10 bases had no gene match. CDR3 amino acids: CATSIPGQGSGETQYF. CDR3 nucleotides: TGTGCCACCAGCATCCCGGGACAGGGGTCAGGTGAGACCCAGTACTTC.

The chain recombines TRBV5-1 with TRBJ2-7; D is possibly TRBD2 (7 bases). The CDR3 consists of 14 residues. Germline CDR1 is SGHRS and CDR2 is YFSETQ. Trimming pared 4 bases from V and 3 bases from J, leaving 14 bases between. The CDR3, as DNA: TGCGCCAGCAGCATACAGGGAGGGGACTACGAGCAGTACTTC. Amino acid sequence: CASSIQGGDYEQYF.